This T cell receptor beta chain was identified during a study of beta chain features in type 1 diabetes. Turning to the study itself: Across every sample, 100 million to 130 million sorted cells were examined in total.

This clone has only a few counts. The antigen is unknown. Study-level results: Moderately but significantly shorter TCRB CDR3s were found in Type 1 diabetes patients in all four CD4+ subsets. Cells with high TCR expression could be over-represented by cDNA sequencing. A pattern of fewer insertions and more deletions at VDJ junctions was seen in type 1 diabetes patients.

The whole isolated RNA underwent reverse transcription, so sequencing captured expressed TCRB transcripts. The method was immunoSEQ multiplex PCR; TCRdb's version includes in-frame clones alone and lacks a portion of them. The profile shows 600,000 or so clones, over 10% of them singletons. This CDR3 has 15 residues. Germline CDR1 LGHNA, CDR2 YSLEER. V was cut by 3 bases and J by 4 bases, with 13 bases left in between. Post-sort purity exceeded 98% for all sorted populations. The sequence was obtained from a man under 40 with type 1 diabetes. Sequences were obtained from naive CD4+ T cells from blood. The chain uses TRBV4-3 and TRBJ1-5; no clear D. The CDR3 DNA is TGCGCCAGCAGCCAGACCCCGGGAGGTAATCAGCCCCAGCATTTT. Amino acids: CASSQTPGGNQPQHF.